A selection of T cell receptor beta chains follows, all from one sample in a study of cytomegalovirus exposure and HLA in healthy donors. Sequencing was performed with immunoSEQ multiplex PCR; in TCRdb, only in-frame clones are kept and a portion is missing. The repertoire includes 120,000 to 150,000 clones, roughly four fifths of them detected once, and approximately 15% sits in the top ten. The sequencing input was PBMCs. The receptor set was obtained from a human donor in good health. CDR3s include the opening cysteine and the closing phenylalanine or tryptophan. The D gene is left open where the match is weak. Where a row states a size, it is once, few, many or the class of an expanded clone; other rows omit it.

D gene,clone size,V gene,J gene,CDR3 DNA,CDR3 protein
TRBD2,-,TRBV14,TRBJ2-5,TGTGCCAGCAGCCAAGATTTCCGGGGGGAAGAACAAGAGACCCAGTACTTC,CASSQDFRGEEQETQYF
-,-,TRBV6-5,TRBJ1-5,TGTGCCAGCAGTTACTCGAGCGGCTTTAGCAATCAGCCCCAGCATTTT,CASSYSSGFSNQPQHF
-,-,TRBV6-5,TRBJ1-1,TGTGCCAGCACAGTCGGGTCTGAAGCTTTCTTT,CASTVGSEAFF
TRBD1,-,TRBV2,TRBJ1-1,TGTGCCAGCAGGCCTGACAGGGGTTGGAACACTGAAGCTTTCTTT,CASRPDRGWNTEAFF
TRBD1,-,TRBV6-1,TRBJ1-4,TGTGCCAGCAGCGGGACAGGGGTCAACGAAAAACTGTTTTTT,CASSGTGVNEKLFF
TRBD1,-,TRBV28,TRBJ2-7,TGTGCCAGCAGCTTACTACCGGGACAGTCAATCTACGAGCAGTACTTC,CASSLLPGQSIYEQYF
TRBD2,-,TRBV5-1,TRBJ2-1,TGCGCCAGCAGCTTGGTCGTAGGGCTAGCGGGAGTCAATGAGCAGTTCTTC,CASSLVVGLAGVNEQFF
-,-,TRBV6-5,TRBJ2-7,TGTGCCAGCAGTTACTCAGAGGGGGCCTACGAGCAGTACTTC,CASSYSEGAYEQYF
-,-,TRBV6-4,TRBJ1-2,TGTGCCAGCAGGGACCAAAACTATGGCTACACCTTC,CASRDQNYGYTF
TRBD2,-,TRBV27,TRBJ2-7,TGTGCCAGCAGTCCCTTGCCATGGACTAGCGGGAGTTTAGACGAGCAGTACTTC,CASSPLPWTSGSLDEQYF
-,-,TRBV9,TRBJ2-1,TGTGCCAGCAGCGTAGTAACCGTAGAGGGATACAATGAGCAGTTCTTC,CASSVVTVEGYNEQFF
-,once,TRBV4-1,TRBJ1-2,TGCGCCAGCAGCTCATTCGCTGACAGGCGCGGCTACACCTTC,CASSSFADRRGYTF